This T cell receptor (beta chain) was captured by sequencing in a study of blood T cell repertoires in COVID-19. In the study overall: COVID-19 samples, acute and convalescent, were from the United States, Italy and Spain.

In the authors' methods: Reference gene primers were amplified, and this amplification served to estimate nucleated cell counts. The data were produced by immunoSEQ multiplex PCR, yet TCRdb's version contains in-frame clones alone and is incomplete. The DNA was the basis for D and trimming; V, J and clone size are from that table. This sample has about 130,000 clones; roughly 85% occur once, and the top ten carry approximately 30%. The CDR3 extends over 19 amino acids. Trimming at V came to 2 bases and at J to 0 bases, leaving 11 bases not matched to a gene. Germline assignment: CDR1 SGHTA and CDR2 FQGNSA.

The chain uses TRBV7-2 and TRBJ1-3; 9 bases fit TRBD1. The sequencing sample was made of peripheral blood. The TCR was taken from a woman older than 75 with acute or convalescent COVID-19. The CDR3 protein is CASSLRAGTGPISGNTIYF. DNA of the CDR3: TGTGCCAGCAGCTTACGTGCCGGGACAGGGCCTATCTCTGGAAACACCATATATTTT.